Each of the 4 T cell receptor beta chains below was sequenced from the same sample in a study of CD4+ T cells in melanoma. The assay was immunoSEQ multiplex PCR, and TCRdb's table has in-frame clones only and misses some. The sample includes more than 15,000 clones, 81% of them seen just once. Sequencing input: cells from a culture (not recorded whether cultured in vitro). These receptors were collected from a human donor with melanoma.

The chain is built from TRBV5-1 and TRBJ1-5; D gene ambiguous. Germline lookup yields CDR1 SGHRS and CDR2 YFSETQ. The ends were cut back, 0 bases at V and 2 bases at J, with 3 bases in the middle. There are 13 residues in the CDR3. The CDR3 region has the DNA TGCGCCAGCAGCTTGGATGGCAATCAGCCCCAGCATTTT. This gives the protein CASSLDGNQPQHF.

The DNA for the CDR3 is TGTGCCAGCAGGAAACAGGGAAAAGAGCAGTACTTC. This gives the protein CASRKQGKEQYF. This chain joins TRBV5-6 and TRBJ2-7; tentatively, D is TRBD1 (6 bases). Trimming left V 5 bases short and J 7 bases short, with 13 bases between. The CDR3 spans 12 residues. From germline, CDR1 is SGHDT and CDR2 YYEEEE.

The chain recombines TRBV6-1 with TRBJ1-2; D remains unclear. Trimming removed 7 bases from V and 5 bases from J, with 14 bases in between. The germline V gene encodes CDR1 MNHNS and CDR2 SASEGT. The CDR3 loop spans 13 amino acids. CDR3 sequence (DNA): TGTGCCAGCAAGAGATCGGACGGTTATGGCTACACCTTC. Its translation is CASKRSDGYGYTF.

The chain employs TRBV5-1 and TRBJ2-2; perhaps D is TRBD1 or TRBD2 (6 bases each). This CDR3 spans 15 amino acids. Germline V gene data show CDR1 as SGHRS and CDR2 as YFSETQ. The V end lost 2 bases, the J end lost 5 bases, and 13 bases lay between the germline ends. CDR3 residues: CASSFTGAGTGELFF. CDR3 DNA sequence: TGCGCCAGCAGCTTTACGGGGGCTGGGACCGGGGAGCTGTTTTTT.